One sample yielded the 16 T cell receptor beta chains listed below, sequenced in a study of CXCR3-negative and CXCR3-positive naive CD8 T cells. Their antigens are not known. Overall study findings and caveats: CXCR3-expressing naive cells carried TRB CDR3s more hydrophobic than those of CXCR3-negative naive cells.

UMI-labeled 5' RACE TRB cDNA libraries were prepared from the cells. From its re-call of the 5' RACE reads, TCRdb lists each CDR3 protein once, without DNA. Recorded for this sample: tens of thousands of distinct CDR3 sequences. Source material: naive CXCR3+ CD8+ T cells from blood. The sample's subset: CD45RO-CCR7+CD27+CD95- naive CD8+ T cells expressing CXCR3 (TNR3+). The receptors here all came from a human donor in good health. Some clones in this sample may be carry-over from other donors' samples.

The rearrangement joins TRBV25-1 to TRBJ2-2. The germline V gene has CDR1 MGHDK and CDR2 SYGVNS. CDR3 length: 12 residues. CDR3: CASSDPTGELFF.

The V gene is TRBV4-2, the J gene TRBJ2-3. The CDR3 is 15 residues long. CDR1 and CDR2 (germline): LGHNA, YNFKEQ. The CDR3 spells CASSQERTGTDTQYF.

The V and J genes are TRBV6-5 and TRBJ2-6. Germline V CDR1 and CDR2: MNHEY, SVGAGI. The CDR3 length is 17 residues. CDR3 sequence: CASSYRASPSGANVLTF.

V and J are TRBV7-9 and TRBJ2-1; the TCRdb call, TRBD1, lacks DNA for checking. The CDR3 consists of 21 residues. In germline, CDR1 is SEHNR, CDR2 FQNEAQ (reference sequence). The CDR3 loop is CASSLGTGVLETLSSYNEQFF. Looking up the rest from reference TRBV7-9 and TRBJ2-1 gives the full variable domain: DTGVSQNPRHKITKRGQNVTFRCDPISEHNRLYWYRQTLGQGPEFLTYFQNEAQLEKSRLLSDRFSAERPKGSFSTLEIQRTEQGDSAMYLCASSLGTGVLETLSSYNEQFFGPGTRLTVL.

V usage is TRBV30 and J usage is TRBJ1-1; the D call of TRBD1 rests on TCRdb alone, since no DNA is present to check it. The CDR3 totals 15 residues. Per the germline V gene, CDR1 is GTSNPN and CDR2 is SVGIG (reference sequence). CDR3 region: CAWSHERDRATEAFF.

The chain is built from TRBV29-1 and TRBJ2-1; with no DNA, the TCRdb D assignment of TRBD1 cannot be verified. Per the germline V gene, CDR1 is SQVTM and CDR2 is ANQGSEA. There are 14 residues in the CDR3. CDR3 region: CSVVLQGLYNEQFF.

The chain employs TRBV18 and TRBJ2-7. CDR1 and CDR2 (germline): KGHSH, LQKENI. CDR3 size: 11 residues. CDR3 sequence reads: CASSTNREQYF. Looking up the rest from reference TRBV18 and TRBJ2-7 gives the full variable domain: NAGVMQNPRHLVRRRGQEARLRCSPMKGHSHVYWYRQLPEEGLKFMVYLQKENIIDESGMPKERFSAEFPKEGPSILRIQQVVRGDSAAYFCASSTNREQYFGPGTRLTVT.

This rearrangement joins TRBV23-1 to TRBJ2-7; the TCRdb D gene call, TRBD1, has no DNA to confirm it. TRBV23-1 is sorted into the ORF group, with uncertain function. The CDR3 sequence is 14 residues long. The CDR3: CASTGTENSYEQYF.

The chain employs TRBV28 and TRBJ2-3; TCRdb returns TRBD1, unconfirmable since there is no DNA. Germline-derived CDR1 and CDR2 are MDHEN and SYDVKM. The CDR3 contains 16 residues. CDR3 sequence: CASSSGRGPSTDTQYF.

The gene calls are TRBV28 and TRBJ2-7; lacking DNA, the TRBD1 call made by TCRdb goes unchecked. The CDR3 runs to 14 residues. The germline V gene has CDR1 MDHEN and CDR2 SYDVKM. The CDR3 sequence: CASSPPRSPYEQYF.

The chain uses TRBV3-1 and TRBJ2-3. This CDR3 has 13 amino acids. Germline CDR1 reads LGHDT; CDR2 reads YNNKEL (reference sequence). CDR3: CASSPLAADTQYF.

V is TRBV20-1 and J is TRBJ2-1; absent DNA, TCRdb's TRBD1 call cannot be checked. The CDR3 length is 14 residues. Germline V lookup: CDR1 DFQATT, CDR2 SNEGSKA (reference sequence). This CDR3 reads CSARNHRFGNEQFF.

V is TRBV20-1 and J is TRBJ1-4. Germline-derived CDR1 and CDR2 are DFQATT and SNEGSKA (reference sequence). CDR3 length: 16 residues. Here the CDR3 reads CSARVDSAGLTEKLFF.

This CDR3 reads CSVEGAGANVLTF. The V and J genes are TRBV29-1 and TRBJ2-6; no DNA is available, so the TRBD1 call from TCRdb remains unchecked. The CDR3 is made up of 13 amino acids. The germline gives CDR1 SQVTM, CDR2 ANQGSEA.

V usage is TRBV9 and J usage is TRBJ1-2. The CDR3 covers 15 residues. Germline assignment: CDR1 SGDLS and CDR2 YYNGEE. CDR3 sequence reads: CASSAHESYDYGYTF.

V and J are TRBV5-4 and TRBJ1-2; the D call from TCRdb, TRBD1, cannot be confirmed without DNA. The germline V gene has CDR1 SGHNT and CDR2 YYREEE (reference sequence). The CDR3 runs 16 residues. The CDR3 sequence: CASSRPGQGANYGYTF.